Shown below are 31 T cell receptor beta chains from a single sample sequenced in a study of blood T cell repertoires in COVID-19. Produced via immunoSEQ multiplex PCR; TCRdb's table is partial and in-frame only. The sample has 200,000 to 250,000 clones; around 86% are singletons. Sequencing used peripheral blood. The source is a woman in her twenties or thirties who had recovered from COVID-19.

This clone was detected only once. The V gene is TRBV24-1, the J gene TRBJ2-1, with 9 bases lining up with TRBD1. The germline V gene has CDR1 KGHDR and CDR2 SFDVKD. The CDR3 loop spans 17 amino acids. V was pared by 4 bases and J by 5 bases, with 11 bases of the junction left unmatched. Written as DNA, the CDR3 is TGTGCCACCAGTGACAACCAACCGGGACAGGGACACAATGAGCAGTTCTTC. Residues: CATSDNQPGQGHNEQFF.

CDR3 sequence: CASSRGEGGSNQPQHF. CDR3 in DNA: TGCGCCAGCAGCCGCGGGGAGGGTGGTAGCAATCAGCCCCAGCATTTT. V and J are TRBV4-1 and TRBJ1-5; D unresolved. The germline CDR1 and CDR2 sequences are MGHRA and YSYEKL. V was cut by 4 bases and J by 0 bases, with 13 bases left in between. The CDR3 spans 16 residues.

The chain recombines TRBV7-9 with TRBJ2-5, with 9 nucleotides matching TRBD2. V shed 3 bases and J 2 bases; nucleotides not matched to a gene: 4. The CDR3 totals 15 residues. The germline CDR1 and CDR2 sequences are SEHNR and FQNEAQ (reference sequence). The CDR3 nucleotides are TGTGCCAGCAGCTTTCTCGCGGGGGGGCAAGAGACCCAGTACTTC. Its translation is CASSFLAGGQETQYF.

The chain links TRBV23-1 to TRBJ1-1; D unresolved. TRBV23-1 is recorded as an ORF, its role being uncertain. The CDR3 has 17 residues. V lost 0 bases, J lost 5 bases, and 19 bases lay in between. The CDR3, as DNA: TGCGCCAGCAGTCAATCCGGGAGGAAAAGGGTGTGGACTGAAGCTTTCTTT. This translates into CASSQSGRKRVWTEAFF.

The chain joins TRBV27 to TRBJ2-5, with 7 bases aligning to TRBD1. Germline V gene data show CDR1 as MNHEY and CDR2 as SMNVEV (reference sequence). CDR3 size: 14 residues. V lost 5 bases and J lost 2; bases outside the gene matches: 5. In DNA, the CDR3 is TGTGCCAGCAGTACCCACAGGGGTCAAGAGACCCAGTACTTC. Protein product: CASSTHRGQETQYF.

The chain uses TRBV6-6 and TRBJ2-1; tentative D call: TRBD1 (5 bases). CDR3 size: 13 residues. Germline loops: CDR1 MNHNY, CDR2 SVGAGI (reference sequence). V lost 4 bases, J lost 3 bases, and 7 bases lay in between. CDR3 sequence (DNA): TGTGCCAGCAGTTTTACAGGCTACAATGAGCAGTTCTTC. Protein sequence: CASSFTGYNEQFF.

This clone was recorded a few times. This chain uses TRBV2 with TRBJ2-1; 9 bases are shared with TRBD2. Losses at the gene ends were 7 bases for V and 7 bases for J; bases not matched to a gene: 8. The germline V gene encodes CDR1 SNHLY and CDR2 FYNNEI. This CDR3 comprises 14 residues. CDR3 residues: CASNLNSGGNEQFF. The CDR3 nucleotides read TGTGCCAGCAACTTGAATAGCGGGGGAAATGAGCAGTTCTTC. Together with reference TRBV2 and TRBJ2-1, the CDR3 gives the full variable domain: EPEVTQTPSHQVTQMGQEVILRCVPISNHLYFYWYRQILGQKVEFLVSFYNNEISEKSEIFDDQFSVERPDGSNFTLKIRSTKLEDSAMYFCASNLNSGGNEQFFGPGTRLTVL.

The genes are TRBV19 and TRBJ2-7; D perhaps matches TRBD1 (6 bases). The V gene lost 10 bases and the J gene lost 3 bases, with 16 bases spanning the gap. There are 13 residues in the CDR3. Germline V gene data show CDR1 as LNHDA and CDR2 as SQIVND (reference sequence). In DNA, the CDR3 is TGTGCCAACACAGGGTTTTTGAGCTACGAGCAGTACTTC. Encoded protein: CANTGFLSYEQYF.

This clone was counted between two and nine times. The sample holds other DNA sequences that translate to the same CDR3. The J gene is TRBJ1-1, the V gene TRBV7-2; D is perhaps TRBD1 (5 bases). Germline V gene data show CDR1 as SGHTA and CDR2 as FQGNSA. Trimming took 5 bases from V and 4 from J, leaving 14 bases between them. The CDR3 is 14 amino acids. CDR3 sequence reads: CASSPAGVGTEAFF. CDR3 DNA sequence: TGTGCCAGCAGCCCAGCGGGGGTGGGCACTGAAGCTTTCTTT.

The chain employs TRBV2 and TRBJ2-5; 10 nucleotides align to TRBD1. CDR3 size: 15 residues. From germline, CDR1 is SNHLY and CDR2 FYNNEI. V gave up 8 bases and J gave up 5 bases; unmatched junction bases: 11. The CDR3 region has the DNA TGTGCCAGCCTTGACGACAGGGGGCCTGGGGAGACCCAGTACTTC. Its translation is CASLDDRGPGETQYF.

In its sample, this clone was seen a few times. The genes are TRBV11-1 and TRBJ2-5; TRBD1 matches 9 bases. Germline assignment: CDR1 SGHAT and CDR2 FQDESV (reference sequence). After removal of 5 bases from V and 1 base from J, the junction contained 8 bases not matched to a gene. CDR3 length equals 16 residues. In DNA, the CDR3 is TGTGCCAGCAGCCAGAACCCGACAGGGGGCCAAGAGACCCAGTACTTC. The encoded protein is CASSQNPTGGQETQYF.

A single count supports this clone. This chain uses TRBV30 with TRBJ2-4, with TRBD1 matching 9 bases. V lost 1 base and J lost 6; bases outside the gene matches: 7. This CDR3 comprises 15 residues. From germline, CDR1 is GTSNPN and CDR2 SVGIG (reference sequence). The DNA of the CDR3 is TGTGCCTGGAGTGGGGGACAGGGCAGGGGAAACATTCAGTACTTC. Its translation: CAWSGGQGRGNIQYF.

The chain combines TRBV30 with TRBJ2-7, with TRBD1 as a possible D gene (5 bases). The germline V gene has CDR1 GTSNPN and CDR2 SVGIG (reference sequence). V was trimmed by 7 bases and J by 4 bases, leaving 17 bases between them. The CDR3 covers 13 residues. The CDR3: CALTVPMLYEQYF. CDR3 DNA sequence: TGTGCCTTGACAGTCCCCATGCTATACGAGCAGTACTTC.

The gene calls are TRBV6-2 or TRBV6-3 and TRBJ1-5, with TRBD1 as a possible D gene (5 bases). The CDR3 loop spans 18 amino acids. V was cut by 4 bases and J by 1 base, with 20 bases left in between. Germline V gene data show CDR1 as MNHEY and CDR2 as SVGEGT. For the CDR3, the DNA is TGTGCCAGCAGTTCGAAGGACACCCTCGCCTTGAGCAATCAGCCCCAGCATTTT. It specifies CASSSKDTLALSNQPQHF.

The chain couples TRBV12-5 to TRBJ2-1; 8 nucleotides agree with TRBD1. CDR3 length equals 17 residues. In germline, CDR1 is LGHNT, CDR2 FRNRAP. The ends lost 8 bases at V and 4 bases at J; junction bases unmatched: 16. Here the CDR3 DNA reads TGTGCTAGTTCCTCGACAGGGGAGGTCTTAAGGTACAATGAGCAGTTCTTC. Its protein product is CASSSTGEVLRYNEQFF.

J is TRBJ2-7 and V is TRBV7-9; D is possibly TRBD1 (6 bases). Trimming left V 5 bases short and J 3 bases short, with 23 bases between. Germline V lookup: CDR1 SEHNR, CDR2 FQNEAQ (reference sequence). The CDR3 runs to 17 residues. In DNA form, the CDR3 reads TGTGCCAGCAGCCACAGGGAGAAGAGGGATGGTCTCTACGAGCAGTACTTC. Encoded protein: CASSHREKRDGLYEQYF. The full variable domain, its missing parts supplied by reference TRBV7-9 and TRBJ2-7, is DTGVSQNPRHKITKRGQNVTFRCDPISEHNRLYWYRQTLGQGPEFLTYFQNEAQLEKSRLLSDRFSAERPKGSFSTLEIQRTEQGDSAMYLCASSHREKRDGLYEQYFGPGTRLTVT.

The chain links TRBV12-3 or TRBV12-4 to TRBJ1-3; possible D gene TRBD1, 6 bases. The CDR3 length is 13 residues. V shed 5 bases and J shed 2 bases, with 7 bases lying between them. The CDR3 here is CASSRDTGNTIYF. CDR3 DNA sequence: TGTGCCAGCAGTAGGGACACTGGAAACACCATATATTTT.

About this clone: A read error is likely, as this CDR3 ends without the conserved phenylalanine or tryptophan. The limits of the CDR3 on the DNA are not certain, so only TCRdb's listed CDR3 is given. V is TRBV10-1 and J is TRBJ2-7; the table's D call, TRBD1, has no DNA check behind it. Germline values: CDR1 WNHNN, CDR2 SYGVQD (reference sequence). Termini included, the CDR3 measures 15 amino acids. CDR3 residues: CASSESGRQQGSRTT.

The CDR3 coding sequence is TGTGCCAGCAGTCGAGGGACAGGGAGCCCGGCCCTCCACTTT. This encodes CASSRGTGSPALHF. The J gene is TRBJ1-6, the V gene TRBV6-5, with 9 positions matching TRBD1. With 5 bases clipped from V and 14 bases from J, the junction kept 10 bases outside the gene matches. This CDR3 is built from 14 residues. Germline values: CDR1 MNHEY, CDR2 SVGAGI.

The V and J genes are TRBV11-1 and TRBJ2-1; 9 nucleotides line up with TRBD1. The germline V gene encodes CDR1 SGHAT and CDR2 FQDESV (reference sequence). V gave up 6 bases and J gave up 5 bases; unmatched junction bases: 11. The CDR3 has 16 residues. The CDR3: CASSSPGQGFHNEQFF. For the CDR3, the DNA is TGTGCCAGCAGTTCACCGGGACAGGGTTTCCACAATGAGCAGTTCTTC. The whole variable domain, filled in from reference TRBV11-1 and TRBJ2-1, reads EAEVAQSPRYKITEKSQAVAFWCDPISGHATLYWYRQILGQGPELLVQFQDESVVDDSQLPKDRFSAERLKGVDSTLKIQPAELGDSAMYLCASSSPGQGFHNEQFFGPGTRLTVL.

This sequence joins TRBV10-3 and TRBJ2-7, with 9 positions matching TRBD1. This CDR3 region has 11 residues. After removal of 10 bases from V and 6 bases from J, the junction contained 4 bases not matched to a gene. Germline V gives CDR1 ENHRY, CDR2 SYGVKD. CDR3 coding DNA: TGTGCCACAGGGACAGGGACCGAGCAGTACTTC. Translation: CATGTGTEQYF.

The CDR3 sequence is CASSFGSRGNTGELFF. CDR3 sequence (DNA): TGTGCCAGCAGCTTCGGTTCCAGGGGGAACACCGGGGAGCTGTTTTTT. The rearrangement links TRBV5-4 to TRBJ2-2, with D perhaps TRBD1 (6 bases). Germline V gives CDR1 SGHNT, CDR2 YYREEE (reference sequence). CDR3 size: 16 residues. The V end was cut by 2 bases, the J end by 1 base, with 12 bases between.

The chain employs TRBV7-8 and TRBJ2-2, with D hard to call. Trimming shortened V by 5 bases and J by 7 bases, and 8 bases separated the two germline ends. The CDR3 runs 12 residues. Germline V gene data show CDR1 as SGHVS and CDR2 as FQNEAQ. CDR3 coding DNA: TGTGCCAGCAGCCTAAATCTCGGGGAGCTGTTTTTT. Amino acids: CASSLNLGELFF.

This clone was recorded once. The gene calls are TRBV6-5 and TRBJ1-1; D possibly corresponds to TRBD1 (6 bases). Trimming pared 5 bases from V and 4 bases from J, leaving 17 bases between. The CDR3 covers 15 residues. The germline V gene encodes CDR1 MNHEY and CDR2 SVGAGI. The CDR3 DNA is TGTGCCAGCAGTCAGACAGGTGGCGATCCCACTGAAGCTTTCTTT. Protein sequence: CASSQTGGDPTEAFF.

This clone was recorded once. This rearrangement joins TRBV5-1 to TRBJ2-3; D gene unclear. The CDR3 runs to 12 residues. Germline V gene sequence: CDR1 SGHRS, CDR2 YFSETQ. Between the trimmed V and J ends, which lost 0 bases and 5 bases, there was a span of 4 bases. The CDR3 is CASSLDRDTQYF. The CDR3 bases are TGCGCCAGCAGCTTGGATAGAGATACGCAGTATTTT.

This clone has just a few counts. The chain combines TRBV5-1 with TRBJ2-2, with 7 bases fitting TRBD1. V gave up 4 bases and J gave up 3 bases; unmatched junction bases: 6. Per the germline V gene, CDR1 is SGHRS and CDR2 is YFSETQ. The CDR3 is 15 amino acids. CDR3 loop: CASSVTGKDTGELFF. Here the CDR3 DNA reads TGCGCCAGCAGCGTGACAGGGAAGGACACCGGGGAGCTGTTTTTT. The whole variable domain, filled in from reference TRBV5-1 and TRBJ2-2, reads KAGVTQTPRYLIKTRGQQVTLSCSPISGHRSVSWYQQTPGQGLQFLFEYFSETQRNKGNFPGRFSGRQFSNSRSEMNVSTLELGDSALYLCASSVTGKDTGELFFGEGSRLTVL.

V is TRBV6-1 and J is TRBJ1-5; 9 bases align to TRBD1. J lost 5 bases, V lost 3 bases, and 5 bases had no gene match. Per germline, CDR1 MNHNS and CDR2 SASEGT. The CDR3 spans 15 residues. CDR3 sequence reads: CASSDTGGLHQPQHF. The CDR3 nucleotides read TGTGCCAGCAGTGACACAGGGGGCCTGCATCAGCCCCAGCATTTT.

The rearrangement joins TRBV9 to TRBJ1-1; D may be TRBD1 (5 bases). The CDR3 totals 15 residues. Germline V gene data show CDR1 as SGDLS and CDR2 as YYNGEE. The V and J ends lost 0 bases and 4 bases respectively, with 13 bases between them. CDR3: CASSVVGEGITEAFF. The CDR3 DNA is TGTGCCAGCAGCGTAGTGGGGGAGGGAATCACTGAAGCTTTCTTT.

The chain couples TRBV7-3 to TRBJ2-7; 7 bases agree with TRBD1. Unmatched junction bases numbered 4, after V lost 5 bases and J lost 6 bases. Germline CDR1 reads SGHTA; CDR2 reads FQGTGA. This CDR3 contains 12 residues. In DNA form, the CDR3 reads TGTGCCAGCAGCCCCGGGACAGTCGAGCAGTACTTC. Encoded protein: CASSPGTVEQYF. The variable domain in full, with the rest retrieved from reference TRBV7-3 and TRBJ2-7, is GAGVSQTPSNKVTEKGKYVELRCDPISGHTALYWYRQSLGQGPEFLIYFQGTGAADDSGLPNDRFFAVRPEGSVSTLKIQRTERGDSAVYLCASSPGTVEQYFGPGTRLTVT.

This clone was recorded a few times. The chain employs TRBV7-2 and TRBJ1-2, with D unresolved. Looked up from germline, CDR1 is SGHTA and CDR2 is FQGNSA. This CDR3 has 12 residues. As DNA, the CDR3 is TGTGTATCCACGAGGAGTATCAATGGCTACACCTTC. As protein: CVSTRSINGYTF.

CDR3 DNA: TGTGCCAGCAGTCATTATGGGGACAGGCTTCAAGAGACCCAGTACTTC. Its translation: CASSHYGDRLQETQYF. V and J are TRBV11-2 and TRBJ2-5; the match to TRBD1 covers 8 bases. This CDR3 is 16 amino acids long. CDR1 and CDR2 from the germline V gene are SGHAT and FQNNGV. Trimming at V came to 6 bases and at J to 2 bases, leaving 11 bases not matched to a gene.